Here is one T cell receptor (beta chain) with its context. The CDR3 runs to 17 residues. Germline V lookup: CDR1 LGHNT, CDR2 FRNRAP. The ends lost 0 bases at V and 3 bases at J; junction bases unmatched: 8. The data derive from a study of shared clonotypes between healthy human individuals. Overall study context: CD4 naive cells filled three plates per donor, CD4 memory three, CD8 naive two and CD8 memory one.

The table came from immunoSEQ multiplex PCR; TCRdb's copy has only in-frame clones and leaves some out. This sample has fewer than 2.5 million clones, with 80% to 95% found just once. This receptor was identified in a man younger than 35 in good health. Some clones in this sample may be carry-over from other donors' samples. The sample comprised naive CD4+ T cells from PBMCs. As for subset: CD45RA+ positively selected. The chain joins TRBV12-5 to TRBJ2-7, with 10 positions matching TRBD2. The CDR3 protein is CASGLVLSSGSSYEQYF. In nucleotides, the CDR3 is TGTGCTAGTGGTTTGGTACTTTCTAGCGGGAGTAGCTACGAGCAGTACTTC.